This paragraph reports one T cell receptor beta chain. The germline V and J ends were trimmed by 2 bases and 7 bases, with 12 bases remaining between them. Germline V gives CDR1 MNHNS, CDR2 SASEGT. The CDR3 length is 14 residues. The data were obtained in a study of cytomegalovirus exposure and HLA in healthy donors. The PCR made use of 60 Vbeta and 13 Jbeta primers. Measured with immunoSEQ multiplex PCR; TCRdb has only the in-frame clones, and not every one. The data show about 140,000 clones, 70% to 90% seen once. The V call is TRBV6-1, the J call TRBJ1-5, with D possibly TRBD1 on 5 matching bases. Sequenced: PBMCs. The sequence was obtained from a man aged 50-60 years in good health and CMV-seronegative. CDR3 sequence (DNA): TGTGCCAGCAGTGAACTGGCAGGGTTCCAGCCCCAGCATTTT. As protein: CASSELAGFQPQHF.